This T cell receptor (beta chain) was observed in a study of blood T cells in healthy people across ages. Study results and limitations: Greater diversity and more naive CD4+ cells were seen in long-lived donors than in aged donors. Per-million-T-cell TCR beta diversity fell roughly linearly with age.

Researchers report isolating at least 6 million PBMCs per sample. Sample-barcoded 5' priming and a J-beta primer mix drove a second PCR of about 6 to 11 cycles. TCRdb re-derived calls from the 5' RACE reads in MiXCR, one entry per CDR3 protein. The top ten clones hold 3.6% of a sample with about 630,000 distinct CDR3 sequences, around a fifth of them seen once. Of note for this clonotype: The antigen is not known. A much larger clone differs from this one at a single base, so this may be a read error. Lacking the conserved final phenylalanine or tryptophan, this CDR3 likely reflects a read error.

With 1 base clipped from V and 4 bases from J, the junction kept 13 bases outside the gene matches. The CDR3 spans 18 residues. Germline V gene data show CDR1 as LGHDT and CDR2 as YNNKEL (reference sequence). Sequencing input: blood. The sequence was collected from a man between 70 and 80 years old in good health. V is TRBV3-1 and J is TRBJ2-5; TRBD1 aligns across 9 bases. The CDR3 loop reads CASSQGNSGTGIGETQYL. The CDR3 DNA is TGTGCCAGCAGCCAAGGTAACTCCGGGACAGGGATAGGAGAGACCCAGTACCTC.